These 14 T cell receptor beta chains share one sample of origin, sequenced in a study of blood T cell repertoires in COVID-19. Clones were sequenced by immunoSEQ multiplex PCR, and TCRdb holds only the in-frame ones, with some missing. The data show roughly 90,000 clones, roughly 79% seen once. Sequenced sample: peripheral blood. The receptors derive from a human donor in a cohort sampled during active COVID-19.

V usage is TRBV5-1 and J usage is TRBJ2-2; 13 nucleotides line up with TRBD2. The length of the CDR3 is 17 residues. The V segment lost 3 bases and the J segment 0 bases; nucleotides outside the gene matches: 2. Germline lookup yields CDR1 SGHRS and CDR2 YFSETQ. CDR3 in amino acids: CASSWTSGSPNTGELFF. In DNA, the CDR3 is TGCGCCAGCAGCTGGACTAGCGGGAGTCCGAACACCGGGGAGCTGTTTTTT.

V is TRBV7-7 and J is TRBJ2-7; the match to TRBD2 covers 9 bases. V dropped 5 bases and J dropped 2; count of bases not matched to a gene: 7. The CDR3 consists of 15 residues. Germline CDR1 and CDR2: SSHAT and FNYEAQ (reference sequence). The CDR3 region is CASSVLAGPAYEQYF. The CDR3 DNA is TGTGCCAGCAGCGTTCTAGCGGGACCAGCCTACGAGCAGTACTTC. The variable domain in full, completed from reference TRBV7-7 and TRBJ2-7, reads GAGVSQSPRYKVTKRGQDVTLRCDPISSHATLYWYQQALGQGPEFLTYFNYEAQPDKSGLPSDRFSAERPEGSISTLTIQRTEQRDSAMYRCASSVLAGPAYEQYFGPGTRLTVT.

The CDR3 spells CASVGQGVTGELFF. The DNA of the CDR3 is TGTGCCAGCGTCGGACAGGGGGTAACCGGGGAGCTGTTTTTT. The chain has TRBV28 and TRBJ2-2, with TRBD1 matching 10 bases. J lost 5 bases, V lost 8 bases, and 5 bases had no gene match. Germline V CDR1 and CDR2: MDHEN, SYDVKM. The CDR3 is 14 residues long. The full variable domain, completed using reference TRBV28 and TRBJ2-2, is DVKVTQSSRYLVKRTGEKVFLECVQDMDHENMFWYRQDPGLGLRLIYFSYDVKMKEKGDIPEGYSVSREKKERFSLILESASTNQTSMYLCASVGQGVTGELFFGEGSRLTVL.

V usage is TRBV6-1 and J usage is TRBJ1-1; D not resolved. Germline V gives CDR1 MNHNS, CDR2 SASEGT. The CDR3 is 13 amino acids. The V end lost 3 bases, the J end lost 5 bases, and 10 bases lay between the germline ends. For the CDR3, the DNA is TGTGCCAGCAGTGATCCTCCCCGGACTGAAGCTTTCTTT. It specifies CASSDPPRTEAFF.

The chain joins TRBV10-1 to TRBJ2-3, with 10 bases aligning to TRBD2. CDR1 and CDR2 (germline): WNHNN, SYGVQD (reference sequence). V lost 0 bases to trimming and J lost 8 bases; unmatched junction nucleotides: 8. This CDR3 spans 16 amino acids. CDR3 coding DNA: TGCGCCAGCAGTGAGTCGAGGGGACTAGCGTTCGGTACGCAGTATTTT. This sequence encodes CASSESRGLAFGTQYF.

The chain links TRBV2 to TRBJ2-1; maybe TRBD1 (6 bases). V lost 8 bases, J lost 7 bases, and 9 bases lay in between. The germline gives CDR1 SNHLY, CDR2 FYNNEI. The CDR3 contains 11 residues. CDR3 residues: CASGTLNEQFF. As DNA, the CDR3 is TGTGCCAGCGGGACATTGAATGAGCAGTTCTTC. The full variable domain, with the rest looked up from reference TRBV2 and TRBJ2-1, is EPEVTQTPSHQVTQMGQEVILRCVPISNHLYFYWYRQILGQKVEFLVSFYNNEISEKSEIFDDQFSVERPDGSNFTLKIRSTKLEDSAMYFCASGTLNEQFFGPGTRLTVL.

This chain links TRBV6-1 with TRBJ1-2, with D possibly being TRBD1 (5 bases). In germline, CDR1 is MNHNS, CDR2 SASEGT. The CDR3 spans 16 residues. V lost 1 base and J 6 bases, leaving 18 bases between the germline ends. CDR3 nucleotides: TGTGCCAGCAGTGAAGGATATGGGCAGGGTAGTGATGGCTACACCTTC. This codes for CASSEGYGQGSDGYTF.

The chain's CDR3 is CASARREGGNTIYF. The CDR3 nucleotides read TGTGCTTCGGCGCGCAGGGAAGGGGGAAACACCATATATTTT. The chain joins TRBV6-5 to TRBJ1-3; TRBD1 is a possible D gene (5 bases). The germline gives CDR1 MNHEY, CDR2 SVGAGI. The CDR3 length is 14 residues.

The CDR3 DNA sequence: TGTGCCAGCAGTCGCAGGGGCGTCGGCACTGAAGCTTTCTTT. Its translation is CASSRRGVGTEAFF. The chain employs TRBV6-6 and TRBJ1-1, with a possible D match to TRBD1 (6 bases). V lost 5 bases and J lost 4, with 14 bases in between. The CDR3 sequence is 14 residues long. Germline lookup yields CDR1 MNHNY and CDR2 SVGAGI (reference sequence).

This clone was seen a few times. The gene calls are TRBV19 and TRBJ1-5, with 7 bases aligning to TRBD1. This CDR3 region has 16 residues. Unmatched junction bases numbered 10, after V lost 6 bases and J lost 2 bases. CDR1 LNHDA and CDR2 SQIVND come from the germline V gene (reference sequence). The CDR3 DNA is TGTGCCAGTAGATCCATCACACAGGGGCGCAATCAGCCCCAGCATTTT. It yields the protein CASRSITQGRNQPQHF.

Only one count was recorded for this clone. The DNA of the CDR3 is TGTGCCAGCATCATGGCGAGGACAGAGAACACTGAAGCTTTCTTT. It specifies CASIMARTENTEAFF. The rearrangement uses TRBV28 and TRBJ1-1; D is possibly TRBD1 (6 bases). The germline V and J ends were trimmed by 7 bases and 1 base, with 16 bases remaining between them. This CDR3 region has 15 residues. Germline V gene sequence: CDR1 MDHEN, CDR2 SYDVKM.

This sequence joins TRBV7-9 and TRBJ1-1; TRBD1 aligns across 7 bases. The CDR3 sequence is 13 residues long. V lost 3 bases to trimming and J lost 11 bases; unmatched junction nucleotides: 9. Per the germline V gene, CDR1 is SEHNR and CDR2 is FQNEAQ (reference sequence). CDR3 loop: CASSFLNRGEAFF. The CDR3 DNA sequence: TGTGCCAGCAGCTTCTTAAACAGGGGCGAGGCTTTCTTT.

CDR3 in amino acids: CSYRTSGSNEQFF. The CDR3 nucleotides read TGCAGCTATCGGACTAGCGGGAGCAATGAGCAGTTCTTC. The J gene is TRBJ2-1, the V gene TRBV29-1; 13 nucleotides line up with TRBD2. After removal of 8 bases from V and 6 bases from J, the junction contained 4 bases not matched to a gene. CDR1 is SQVTM, CDR2 ANQGSEA, per germline. The CDR3 is 13 amino acids.

The chain uses TRBV18 and TRBJ1-1, with 7 positions matching TRBD1. V trimming: 2 bases; J trimming: 2 bases; junction bases outside the gene matches: 8. Germline V gene sequence: CDR1 KGHSH, CDR2 LQKENI. The CDR3 spans 16 residues. The CDR3 DNA follows: TGTGCCAGCTCACCAGGGACAGTTACTTTAAACACTGAAGCTTTCTTT. Amino acid sequence: CASSPGTVTLNTEAFF.